What follows describes a single T cell receptor (beta chain). The data derive from a study of patients and donors after allogeneic stem cell transplantation. V was clipped by 8 bases and J by 1 base, with 21 bases between them. This CDR3 has 17 amino acids. Germline-derived CDR1 and CDR2 are ENHRY and SYGVKD. MiXCR, applied by TCRdb to the RT-PCR reads, yields one record per CDR3 protein. The sample has roughly 880,000 distinct CDR3 sequences, around 17% seen once. Input material: blood, either unsorted or a sorted T cell fraction (not recorded which). The sequence derives from a human donor who was either an allogeneic HSCT recipient or a stem cell or donor lymphocyte infusion donor (not recorded which). It is not recorded whose cells these are; they may come from a transplant donor. The rearrangement uses TRBV10-3 and TRBJ1-5, with D tentatively TRBD1 (5 bases). The CDR3 nucleotides are TGTGCCATCCCCGGACCGCAGGGTCTAATAAGCAATCAGCCCCAGCATTTT. It codes for CAIPGPQGLISNQPQHF.